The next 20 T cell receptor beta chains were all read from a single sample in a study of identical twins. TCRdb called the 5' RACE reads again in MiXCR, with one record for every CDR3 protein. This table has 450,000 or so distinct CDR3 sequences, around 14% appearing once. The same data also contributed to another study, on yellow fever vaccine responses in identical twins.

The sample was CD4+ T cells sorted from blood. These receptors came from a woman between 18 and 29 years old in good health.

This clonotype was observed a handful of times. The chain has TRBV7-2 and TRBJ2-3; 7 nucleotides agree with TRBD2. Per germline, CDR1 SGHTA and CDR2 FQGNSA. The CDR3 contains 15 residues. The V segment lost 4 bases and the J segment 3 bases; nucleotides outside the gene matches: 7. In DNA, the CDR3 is TGTGCCAGCAGCTCGGGACGGGGGGAGACAGATACGCAGTATTTT. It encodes CASSSGRGETDTQYF.

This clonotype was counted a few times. CDR3 DNA: TGCAGTGCCAGTTTTGGGACAGGTCTGGAAGAGACCCAGTACTTC. Amino acids: CSASFGTGLEETQYF. The chain links TRBV20-1 to TRBJ2-5; TRBD1 matches at 8 bases. There are 15 residues in the CDR3. V gave up 6 bases and J gave up 3 bases; unmatched junction bases: 12. The germline V gene encodes CDR1 DFQATT and CDR2 SNEGSKA (reference sequence).

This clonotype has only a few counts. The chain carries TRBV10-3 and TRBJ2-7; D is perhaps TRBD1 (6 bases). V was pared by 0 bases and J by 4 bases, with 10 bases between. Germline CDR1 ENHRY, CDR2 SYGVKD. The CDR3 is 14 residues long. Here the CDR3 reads CAISESNRAYEQYF. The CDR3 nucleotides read TGTGCCATCAGTGAGTCGAACAGGGCATACGAGCAGTACTTC.

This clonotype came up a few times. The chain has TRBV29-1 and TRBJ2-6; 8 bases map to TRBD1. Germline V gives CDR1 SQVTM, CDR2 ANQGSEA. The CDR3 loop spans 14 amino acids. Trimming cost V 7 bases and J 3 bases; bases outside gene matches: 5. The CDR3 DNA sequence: TGCAGCGCCCTACAGGGGGTTGGGGCCAACGTCCTGACTTTC. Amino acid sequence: CSALQGVGANVLTF.

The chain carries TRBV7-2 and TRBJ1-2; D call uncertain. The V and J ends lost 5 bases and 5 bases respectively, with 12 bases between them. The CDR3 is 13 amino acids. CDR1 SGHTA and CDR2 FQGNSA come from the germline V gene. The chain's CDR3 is CASSPQISYGYTF. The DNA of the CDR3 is TGTGCCAGCAGCCCCCAAATCTCATATGGCTACACCTTC.

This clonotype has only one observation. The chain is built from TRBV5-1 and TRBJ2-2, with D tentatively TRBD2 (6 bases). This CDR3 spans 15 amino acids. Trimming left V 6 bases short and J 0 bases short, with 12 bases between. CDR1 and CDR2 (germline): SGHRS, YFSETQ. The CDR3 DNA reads TGCGCCAGCACCCCCGGGACTGCGAACACCGGGGAGCTGTTTTTT. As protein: CASTPGTANTGELFF.

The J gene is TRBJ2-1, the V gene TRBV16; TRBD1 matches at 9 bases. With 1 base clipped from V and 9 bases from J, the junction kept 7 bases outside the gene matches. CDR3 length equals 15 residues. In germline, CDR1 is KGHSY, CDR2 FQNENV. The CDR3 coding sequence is TGTGCCAGCAGCCAATTGGGACAGGGTATGGGTGAGCAGTTCTTC. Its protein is CASSQLGQGMGEQFF.

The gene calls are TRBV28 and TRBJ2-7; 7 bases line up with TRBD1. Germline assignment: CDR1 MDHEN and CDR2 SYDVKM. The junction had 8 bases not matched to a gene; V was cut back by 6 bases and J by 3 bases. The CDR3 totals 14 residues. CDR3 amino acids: CASRRGQSIYEQYF. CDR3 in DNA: TGTGCCAGCAGAAGGGGACAGTCTATCTACGAGCAGTACTTC.

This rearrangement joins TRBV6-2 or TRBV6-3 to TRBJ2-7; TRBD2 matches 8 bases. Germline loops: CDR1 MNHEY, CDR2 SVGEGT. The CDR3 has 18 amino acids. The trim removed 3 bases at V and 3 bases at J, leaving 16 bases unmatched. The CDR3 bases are TGTGCCAGCAGTTATGCAGGGGTTGCGGGAGGTCTGGACTACGAGCAGTACTTC. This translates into CASSYAGVAGGLDYEQYF.

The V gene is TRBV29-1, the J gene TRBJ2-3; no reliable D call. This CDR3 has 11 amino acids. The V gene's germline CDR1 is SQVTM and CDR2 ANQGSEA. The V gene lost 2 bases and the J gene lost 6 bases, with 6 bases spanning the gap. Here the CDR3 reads CSVEHPDTQYF. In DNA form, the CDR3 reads TGCAGCGTTGAACATCCCGATACGCAGTATTTT.

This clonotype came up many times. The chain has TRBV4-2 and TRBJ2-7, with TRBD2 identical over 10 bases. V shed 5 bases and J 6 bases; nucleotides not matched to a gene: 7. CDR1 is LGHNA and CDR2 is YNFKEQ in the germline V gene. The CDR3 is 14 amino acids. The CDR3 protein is CASSTRLAGGEQYF. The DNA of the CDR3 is TGTGCCAGCAGCACCCGACTAGCGGGTGGCGAGCAGTACTTC.

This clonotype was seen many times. Here the CDR3 DNA reads TGTGCCATCAGTGATCTGGGAAACACCGGGGAGCTGTTTTTT. Its translation is CAISDLGNTGELFF. This rearrangement joins TRBV10-3 to TRBJ2-2; D is unresolved. CDR1 is ENHRY, CDR2 SYGVKD, per germline. V was pared by 3 bases and J by 2 bases, with 7 bases between. The CDR3 runs to 14 residues.

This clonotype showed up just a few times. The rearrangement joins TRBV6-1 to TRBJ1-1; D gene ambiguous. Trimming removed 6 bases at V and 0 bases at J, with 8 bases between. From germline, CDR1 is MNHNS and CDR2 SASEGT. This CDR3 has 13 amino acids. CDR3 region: CASRIGMNTEAFF. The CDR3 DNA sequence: TGTGCCAGCAGAATCGGGATGAACACTGAAGCTTTCTTT.

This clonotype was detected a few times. The CDR3 DNA follows: TGCGCCAGCAGCCAAGGTGTTAAGGGACCCCAAAACATTCAGTACTTC. Translating gives CASSQGVKGPQNIQYF. The rearrangement links TRBV4-3 to TRBJ2-4; possibly TRBD1 or TRBD2 for D (5 bases each). CDR1 LGHNA and CDR2 YSLEER come from the germline V gene. Trimming shortened V by 1 base and J by 5 bases, and 15 bases separated the two germline ends. This CDR3 is 16 amino acids long.

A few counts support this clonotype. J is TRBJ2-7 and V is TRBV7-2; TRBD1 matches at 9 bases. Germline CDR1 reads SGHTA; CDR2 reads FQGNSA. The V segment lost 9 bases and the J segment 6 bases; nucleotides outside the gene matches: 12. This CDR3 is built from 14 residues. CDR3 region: CASSPFPGQGEQYF. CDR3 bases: TGTGCCAGTTCCCCCTTTCCGGGACAGGGCGAGCAGTACTTC.

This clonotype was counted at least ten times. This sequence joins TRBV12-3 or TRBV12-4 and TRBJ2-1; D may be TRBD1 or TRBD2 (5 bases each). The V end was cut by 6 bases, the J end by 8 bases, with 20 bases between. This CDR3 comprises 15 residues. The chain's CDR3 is CASRKAGARPDEQFF. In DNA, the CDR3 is TGTGCCAGCAGAAAGGCCGGGGCCCGGCCCGATGAGCAGTTCTTC.

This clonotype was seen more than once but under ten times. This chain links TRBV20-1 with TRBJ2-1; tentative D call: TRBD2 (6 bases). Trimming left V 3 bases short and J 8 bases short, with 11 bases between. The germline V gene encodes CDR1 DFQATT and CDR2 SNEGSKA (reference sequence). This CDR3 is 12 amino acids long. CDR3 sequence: CSASGGKDEQFF. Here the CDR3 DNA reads TGCAGTGCTAGTGGCGGGAAGGATGAGCAGTTCTTC.

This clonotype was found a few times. CDR3 in amino acids: CASSLAKTSDQETQYF. The DNA of the CDR3 is TGCGCCAGCAGCTTGGCCAAAACTAGCGACCAAGAGACCCAGTACTTC. The V and J genes are TRBV5-1 and TRBJ2-5, with 7 bases that match TRBD2. Germline V gene data show CDR1 as SGHRS and CDR2 as YFSETQ. J gave up 0 bases and V 0 bases, and 5 bases lay outside the gene matches. This CDR3 has 16 amino acids.

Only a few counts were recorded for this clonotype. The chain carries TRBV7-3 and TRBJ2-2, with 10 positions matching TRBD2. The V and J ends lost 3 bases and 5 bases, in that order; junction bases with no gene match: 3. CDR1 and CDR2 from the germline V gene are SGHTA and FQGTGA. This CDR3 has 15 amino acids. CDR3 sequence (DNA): TGTGCCAGCAGCTTTTCTAGCGGGGGTACCGGGGAGCTGTTTTTT. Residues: CASSFSSGGTGELFF.

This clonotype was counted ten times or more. The CDR3 DNA is TGTGCCTCTAATGCGGGGGGGCCATCCATTGAGCAGTTCTTC. This translates into CASNAGGPSIEQFF. The V gene is TRBV6-2 or TRBV6-3, the J gene TRBJ2-1; 9 positions match TRBD2. The junction had 14 bases not matched to a gene; V was cut back by 11 bases and J by 9 bases. The V gene's germline CDR1 is MNHEY and CDR2 SVGEGT. The CDR3 sequence is 14 residues long.